A single T cell receptor beta chain is shown here with its context. Its antigen is as yet unknown. Quantitative 5'-RACE was performed with molecular barcodes, and it yielded the TCR beta libraries. TCRdb fed the 5' RACE reads into MiXCR, producing one record per CDR3 protein. The sample includes fewer than 750,000 distinct CDR3 sequences, 15% to 20% of them seen just once. These data are taken from a study of CD8 T cells in ankylosing spondylitis. Overall study findings and caveats: Within ankylosing spondylitis blood, a TCR beta motif made up of seven to nine highly homologous variants appeared to be characteristic. Clones linked to disease, bearing a CD8+ phenotype, were relatively rare in peripheral blood. There was reportedly significant enrichment of clones that were disease-linked in matched ankylosing spondylitis synovial fluid.

The CDR3 spans 12 residues. Germline-derived CDR1 and CDR2 are MDHEN and SYDVKM. Losses at the gene ends were 10 bases for V and 9 bases for J; bases not matched to a gene: 9. This receptor was taken from a male donor with ankylosing spondylitis. Sequencing used blood, either unsorted or a sorted T cell fraction (not recorded which). The chain is built from TRBV28 and TRBJ2-7, with 10 bases matching TRBD1. The CDR3, as DNA: TGTGCCACTTCGGAGGGGGACAGGGGGCAGTACTTC. Its translation: CATSEGDRGQYF.